A single sample is the source of the 21 T cell receptor beta chains below, sequenced in a study of blood T cell repertoires in COVID-19. Profiling relied on immunoSEQ multiplex PCR, and the TCRdb table lists in-frame clones only, not all of them. The table shows 75,000 to 95,000 clones, with around 90% occurring only once. Sequenced sample: peripheral blood. Every receptor here comes from a man in his fifties with active COVID-19.

This chain links TRBV11-2 with TRBJ1-6; a weak D match, TRBD1 (5 bases). The V gene lost 4 bases and the J gene lost 2 bases, with 12 bases spanning the gap. CDR3 length equals 16 residues. CDR1 is SGHAT, CDR2 FQNNGV, per germline. CDR3 in DNA: TGTGCCAGCAGCTCTGCAGGGTCCGCCTATAATTCACCCCTCCACTTT. Its protein is CASSSAGSAYNSPLHF.

This chain joins TRBV5-4 and TRBJ2-5; TRBD2 might be the D (6 bases). V dropped 4 bases and J dropped 5 bases, with 15 bases sitting between them. The CDR3 runs 14 residues. Germline V gives CDR1 SGHNT, CDR2 YYREEE (reference sequence). DNA of the CDR3: TGTGCCAGCAGCCCGGGACTGGCCCAGGAGACCCAGTACTTC. The encoded protein is CASSPGLAQETQYF.

This sequence joins TRBV15 and TRBJ2-3; 16 bases match TRBD2. This CDR3 comprises 20 residues. After removal of 4 bases from V and 0 bases from J, the junction contained 10 bases not matched to a gene. The germline CDR1 and CDR2 sequences are LNHNV and YYDKDF (reference sequence). CDR3 sequence reads: CATSTGTSGRALPSTDTQYF. The DNA for the CDR3 is TGTGCCACCAGCACCGGGACTAGCGGGAGGGCCTTACCTAGCACAGATACGCAGTATTTT.

J is TRBJ1-1 and V is TRBV11-2; TRBD1 aligns across 9 bases. This CDR3 spans 14 amino acids. Looked up from germline, CDR1 is SGHAT and CDR2 is FQNNGV. J gave up 1 base and V 5 bases, and 2 bases lay outside the gene matches. DNA for the CDR3: TGTGCCAGCAGCCTGACAGGGGGGAACACTGAAGCTTTCTTT. This gives the protein CASSLTGGNTEAFF.

DNA of the CDR3: TGTGCCAGTAGTATCCGCAGGGTGGTGACAGATACGCAGTATTTT. Its translation: CASSIRRVVTDTQYF. The chain joins TRBV19 to TRBJ2-3; a possible D gene is TRBD1 (5 bases). Germline V lookup: CDR1 LNHDA, CDR2 SQIVND (reference sequence). Trimming shortened V by 3 bases and J by 3 bases, and 13 bases separated the two germline ends. CDR3 length: 15 residues.

V gene TRBV20-1 combines with J gene TRBJ1-5, with D hard to call. V was clipped by 3 bases and J by 1 base, with 10 bases between them. This CDR3 contains 14 residues. The germline CDR1 and CDR2 sequences are DFQATT and SNEGSKA (reference sequence). The DNA for the CDR3 is TGCAGTGCTAGTTGGTCGGTGAGCAATCAGCCCCAGCATTTT. Protein: CSASWSVSNQPQHF.

V gene TRBV12-3 or TRBV12-4 combines with J gene TRBJ1-2; D perhaps matches TRBD1 (5 bases). The CDR3 totals 13 residues. V was pared by 6 bases and J by 7 bases, with 15 bases between. The CDR3 nucleotides are TGTGCCAGCAGGGGACTGGCCCAAGGTGGCTACACCTTC. Translation: CASRGLAQGGYTF.

The genes are TRBV27 and TRBJ1-5; D unclear. The V end was cut by 5 bases, the J end by 4 bases, with 6 bases between. The CDR3 runs to 12 residues. Germline lookup yields CDR1 MNHEY and CDR2 SMNVEV (reference sequence). The CDR3 region is CASSTSNQPQHF. For the CDR3, the DNA is TGTGCCAGCAGTACCAGTAATCAGCCCCAGCATTTT.

A word on this clone: Mismatch with germline at one junction end may stem from a read error. V is TRBV7-7 and J is TRBJ2-7, with 8 bases aligning to TRBD1. CDR3 length: 13 residues. Germline loops: CDR1 SSHAT, CDR2 FNYEAQ (reference sequence). The CDR3 DNA reads as TGTGCTAGCAGCTTAGACAGGGGTTACGAGCAGTACTTC. Protein product: CASSLDRGYEQYF.

The chain has TRBV28 and TRBJ2-7, with D possibly TRBD1 on 6 matching bases. Germline values: CDR1 MDHEN, CDR2 SYDVKM. With 5 bases removed from V and 0 bases from J, the gap between germline ends came to 8 bases. The CDR3 spans 13 residues. In nucleotides, the CDR3 is TGTGCCAGCAGTCGGGACATCTCCTACGAGCAGTACTTC. This gives the protein CASSRDISYEQYF.

This chain connects TRBV2 to TRBJ2-7; 9 positions match TRBD2. Unmatched junction bases numbered 5, after V lost 8 bases and J lost 3 bases. The CDR3 is made up of 13 amino acids. The germline gives CDR1 SNHLY, CDR2 FYNNEI. CDR3 sequence: CASRTSDLYEQYF. The CDR3 nucleotides are TGTGCCAGCCGGACTAGCGACCTCTACGAGCAGTACTTC.

CDR3 coding DNA: TGTGCCAGCAGCGTCGGACAGGGAGTGGAGACCCAGTACTTC. Its translation is CASSVGQGVETQYF. The chain uses TRBV7-9 and TRBJ2-5; 8 positions agree with TRBD1. The CDR3 extends over 14 amino acids. Germline loops: CDR1 SEHNR, CDR2 FQNEAQ (reference sequence). Trimming at V came to 5 bases and at J to 5 bases, leaving 7 bases not matched to a gene.

V is TRBV7-8 and J is TRBJ2-1, with TRBD2 matching 12 bases. The germline CDR1 and CDR2 sequences are SGHVS and FQNEAQ. J lost 8 bases, V lost 3 bases, and 5 bases had no gene match. This CDR3 is 15 amino acids long. The chain's CDR3 is CASSFLAGGPDEQFF. CDR3 in DNA: TGTGCCAGCAGCTTCCTAGCGGGGGGGCCGGATGAGCAGTTCTTC.

This chain connects TRBV10-3 to TRBJ1-6, with 7 bases matching TRBD1. Germline CDR1 and CDR2: ENHRY and SYGVKD. J lost 7 bases, V lost 10 bases, and 7 bases had no gene match. This CDR3 is built from 13 residues. CDR3 coding DNA: TGTGCCAACCCAGACAGGGTAAATTCACCCCTCCACTTT. Residues: CANPDRVNSPLHF.

J is TRBJ1-1 and V is TRBV7-2; maybe TRBD1 (5 bases). V was trimmed by 6 bases and J by 1 base, leaving 9 bases between them. Germline V CDR1 and CDR2: SGHTA, FQGNSA. The CDR3 extends over 13 amino acids. CDR3 amino acids: CASRSDRNTEAFF. The CDR3 DNA sequence: TGTGCCAGCAGGTCAGACAGGAACACTGAAGCTTTCTTT.

The chain carries TRBV23-1 and TRBJ1-2; 8 nucleotides align to TRBD1. TRBV23-1 qualifies as an ORF whose function is uncertain. V was pared by 9 bases and J by 4 bases, with 13 bases of the junction left unmatched. CDR3 length: 15 residues. The CDR3 loop reads CARSPQGAQSYGYTF. The CDR3 DNA is TGCGCCAGATCCCCGCAGGGGGCGCAAAGCTATGGCTACACCTTC.

This clone was observed a single time. The genes are TRBV10-3 and TRBJ1-4; the D gene is possibly TRBD1 (6 bases). Germline lookup yields CDR1 ENHRY and CDR2 SYGVKD. The CDR3 spans 16 residues. V was cut by 0 bases and J by 0 bases, with 8 bases left in between. In DNA form, the CDR3 reads TGTGCCATCAGTGAGTCGAAGGGGGCAACTAATGAAAAACTGTTTTTT. Translating it yields CAISESKGATNEKLFF.

The DNA for the CDR3 is TGTGCCAGCAGTCTTCGGGCAGACTACAATCAGCCCCAGCATTTT. Residues: CASSLRADYNQPQHF. The chain links TRBV27 to TRBJ1-5, with D uncertain. The CDR3 runs 15 residues. Trimming removed 5 bases at V and 3 bases at J, with 14 bases between. Germline CDR1 MNHEY, CDR2 SMNVEV (reference sequence).

This chain uses TRBV19 with TRBJ2-1, with TRBD1 as a possible D gene (6 bases). Deletions cut 7 bases from V and 4 bases from J, with 14 bases between. Germline loops: CDR1 LNHDA, CDR2 SQIVND (reference sequence). The CDR3 has 14 amino acids. The CDR3 spells CASTDRSRYNEQFF. CDR3 bases: TGTGCCAGTACAGACAGGAGCCGGTACAATGAGCAGTTCTTC.

The rearrangement uses TRBV28 and TRBJ2-7, with a tentative D call TRBD2 (5 bases). The germline gives CDR1 MDHEN, CDR2 SYDVKM. The CDR3 is 14 amino acids. The germline V and J ends were trimmed by 5 bases and 7 bases, with 18 bases remaining between them. The CDR3: CASSPGDPRREQYF. The CDR3 DNA reads TGTGCCAGCAGTCCTGGGGATCCGAGGAGGGAGCAGTACTTC.

The rearrangement links TRBV7-8 to TRBJ1-2, with 9 bases aligning to TRBD1. CDR1 SGHVS and CDR2 FQNEAQ come from the germline V gene. The J segment lost 8 bases and the V segment lost 1 base, leaving 8 bases of the junction unmatched. This CDR3 comprises 15 residues. The CDR3 DNA reads TGTGCCAGCAGCTTAGTGTCCGGGACAGGGACGGGCTACACCTTC. Amino acid sequence: CASSLVSGTGTGYTF.